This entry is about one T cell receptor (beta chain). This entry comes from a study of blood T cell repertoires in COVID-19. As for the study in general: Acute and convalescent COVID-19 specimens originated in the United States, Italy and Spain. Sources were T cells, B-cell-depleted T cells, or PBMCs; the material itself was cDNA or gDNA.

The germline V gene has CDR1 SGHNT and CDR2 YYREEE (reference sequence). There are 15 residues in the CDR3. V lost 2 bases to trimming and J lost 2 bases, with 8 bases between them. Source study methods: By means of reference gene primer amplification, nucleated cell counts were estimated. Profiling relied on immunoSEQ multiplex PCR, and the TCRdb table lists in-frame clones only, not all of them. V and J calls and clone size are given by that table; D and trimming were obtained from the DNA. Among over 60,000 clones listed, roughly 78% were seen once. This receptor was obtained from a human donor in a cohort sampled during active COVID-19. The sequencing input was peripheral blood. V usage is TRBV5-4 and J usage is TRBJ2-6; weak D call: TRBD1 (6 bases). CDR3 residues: CASSFRGPGANVLTF. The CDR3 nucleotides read TGTGCCAGCAGCTTCAGGGGACCTGGGGCCAACGTCCTGACTTTC. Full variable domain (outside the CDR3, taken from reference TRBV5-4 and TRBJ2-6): ETGVTQSPTHLIKTRGQQVTLRCSSQSGHNTVSWYQQALGQGPQFIFQYYREEENGRGNFPPRFSGLQFPNYSSELNVNALELDDSALYLCASSFRGPGANVLTFGAGSRLTVL.